Here is one T cell receptor beta chain with its context. Its cognate antigen has yet to be identified. No clone much larger than this one lies a single base away; base qualities are absent. From a lookup of the germline V gene, CDR1 and CDR2 are SGHDN and FVKESK. Unmatched junction bases come to 3, with V trimmed by 4 bases and J by 6 bases. The CDR3 contains 14 residues, cysteine and phenylalanine counted. Kept here is only the CDR3 DNA, which spans 42 bases and is read in frame from base 1. This specimen belongs to a study of post-analysis software for immune sequencing data (dated by TCRdb to the mid-2010s). A note on the overall study: Recorded disease courses included relapsing-remitting, secondary progressive and progressive-relapsing multiple sclerosis, with some patients lacking subtype annotation. The patient repertoires were set against under 13 previously published healthy control repertoires from donors whose ages ranged from about 6 to 25 years. A subset of samples was prepared in parallel using single-end sample barcoding, then pooled and co-amplified after Illumina adapter ligation.

The full study reports these points: Significantly higher frequencies in patients than in controls were found for several TRBV segments, including TRBV5-6, TRBV5-1 and TRBV20-1. The control group was slightly older than the multiple sclerosis patient group. Compared with controls, multiple sclerosis patients had significantly lower normalized Chao1 diversity, a finding suggesting substantial peripheral T-cell clonal expansion. Direct clustering with F measure showed strong co-clustering of samples prepared in the same batch, prompting a batch-effect correction.

Library generation was performed with PCR. The instrument was an Illumina HiSeq 2500. To reduce PCR and sequencing biases, unique molecular identifiers were built into the TCR beta cDNA libraries. Approximately 500,000 cDNA molecules were obtained for every 1 to 10 million input T cells, so each molecule roughly corresponded to one T cell. The patient libraries were prepared and sequenced with the same protocol used for the earlier healthy control dataset. Within a given batch, samples were prepared together, multiplexed and sequenced on the same HiSeq lane. Processing in the source paper ran as follows. MIGEC was used to process the raw barcoded reads, and molecular identifier groups with only a single read were discarded before consensus assembly and CDR3 extraction. VDJtools was used for post-analysis of the clonotype tables, with diversity normalized by down-sampling every dataset to the smallest sample size. In repertoire overlap clustering, CDR3 amino acid sequences, but not nucleotide sequences, were matched to correct batch-related cross-sample contamination. TCRdb trimmed public reads at Q25 via fastp, called clones via MiXCR and kept in-frame beta chains. Records with the same CDR3 protein are collapsed into one entry carrying the most frequent genes and DNA. The authors' filters were not applied to this entry. The sample table holds more than 450,000 distinct CDR3 sequences, of which roughly 46% were seen once. About 1.5% of the sample is taken by the ten largest.

To demonstrate the VDJtools post-analysis software, the study profiled TCR beta repertoires from the peripheral blood of around 13 young patients with multiple sclerosis. The multiple sclerosis patients were children and adolescents ranging in age from roughly 6 to 15 years. The specimen was blood. This receptor was obtained from a girl aged 10 to 17 with multiple sclerosis. This receptor chain uses TRBV14 and TRBJ2-7; 13 bases in the junction line up with TRBD2. The CDR3 protein sequence reads: CASSPRLAGGEQYF. The DNA sequence follows: TGTGCCAGCAGCCCCCGACTAGCGGGAGGCGAGCAGTACTTC.